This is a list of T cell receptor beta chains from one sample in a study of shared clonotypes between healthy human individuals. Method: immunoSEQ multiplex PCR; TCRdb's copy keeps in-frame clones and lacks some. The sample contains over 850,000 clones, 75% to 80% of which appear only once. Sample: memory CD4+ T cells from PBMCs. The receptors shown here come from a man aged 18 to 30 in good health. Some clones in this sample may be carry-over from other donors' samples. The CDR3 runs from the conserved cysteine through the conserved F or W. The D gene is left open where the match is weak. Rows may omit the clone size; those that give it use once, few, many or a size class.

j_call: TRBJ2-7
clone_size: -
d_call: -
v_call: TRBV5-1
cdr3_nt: TGCGCCAGCAGCTTGGGTCAGTCCCCTCCCGAGCAGTACTTC
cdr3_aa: CASSLGQSPPEQYF

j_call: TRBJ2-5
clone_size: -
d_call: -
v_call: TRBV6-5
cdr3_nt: TGTGCCAGCAGACTCCCGGGGCAGGAGGCCCAGTACTTC
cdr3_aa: CASRLPGQEAQYF

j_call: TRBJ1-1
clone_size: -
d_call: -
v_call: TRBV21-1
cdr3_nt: TGTGCCAGCAGCAACGGGACAGGGGAACGAGATGGGCAGAACACTGAAGCTTTCTTT
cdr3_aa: CASSNGTGERDGQNTEAFF

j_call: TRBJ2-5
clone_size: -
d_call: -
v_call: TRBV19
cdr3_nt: TGTGCCAGTAGTCCTCTTCCACAGGGTGGGGAGACCCAGTACTTC
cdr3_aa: CASSPLPQGGETQYF

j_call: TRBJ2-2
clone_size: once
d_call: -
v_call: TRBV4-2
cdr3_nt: TGTACCAGCAGCCTTTCAGGGACAACGAACACCGGGGAGCTGTTTTTT
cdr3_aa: CTSSLSGTTNTGELFF

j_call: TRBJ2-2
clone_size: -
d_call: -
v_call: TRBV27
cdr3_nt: TGTGCCAGCAGTTTATCTATGTGGGGCGGGGAGCTGTTTTTT
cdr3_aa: CASSLSMWGGELFF

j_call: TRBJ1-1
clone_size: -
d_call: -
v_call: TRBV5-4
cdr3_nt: TGTGCCAGCAGCTTGGGTCAGGGCGGGAACACTGAAGCTTTCTTT
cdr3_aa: CASSLGQGGNTEAFF

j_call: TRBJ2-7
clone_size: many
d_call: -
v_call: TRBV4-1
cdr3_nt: TGCGCCAGCAGCCAAGAGGGCCTGGCGTTGTGGGACGAGCAGTACTTC
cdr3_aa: CASSQEGLALWDEQYF

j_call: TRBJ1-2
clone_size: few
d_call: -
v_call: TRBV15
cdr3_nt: TGTGCCACCAGCAGAGCGGGCAGCGACTATGGCTACACCTTC
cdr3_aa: CATSRAGSDYGYTF

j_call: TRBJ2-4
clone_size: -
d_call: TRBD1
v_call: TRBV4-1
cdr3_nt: TGCGCCAGCAGCCAACCAGACAGGGGGATTGGGATTCAGTACTTC
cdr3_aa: CASSQPDRGIGIQYF

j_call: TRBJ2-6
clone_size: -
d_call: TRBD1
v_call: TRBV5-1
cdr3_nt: TGCGCCAGCAGCTTGGGACAGGGGGCCCCCTCTGGGGCCAACGTCCTGACTTTC
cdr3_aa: CASSLGQGAPSGANVLTF

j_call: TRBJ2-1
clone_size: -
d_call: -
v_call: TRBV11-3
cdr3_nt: TGTGCCAGCAGCTTATCTAATTTTAATGAGCAGTTCTTC
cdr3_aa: CASSLSNFNEQFF

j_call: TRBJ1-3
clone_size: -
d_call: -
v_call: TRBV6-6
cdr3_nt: TGTGCCAGCAGAGTCGTTACAACGGACAGAGGAAACACCATATATTTT
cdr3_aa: CASRVVTTDRGNTIYF

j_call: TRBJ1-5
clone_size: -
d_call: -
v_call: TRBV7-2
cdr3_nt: TGTGCCAGCAGCCCTTGGGGCCGAATGGGTCAGCCCCAGCATTTT
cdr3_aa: CASSPWGRMGQPQHF

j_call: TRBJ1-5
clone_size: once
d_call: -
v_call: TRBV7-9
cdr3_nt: TGTGCCAGCAGCTACCGGACGAATACGGGGGTGGGAAATCAGCCCCAGCATTTT
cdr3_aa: CASSYRTNTGVGNQPQHF

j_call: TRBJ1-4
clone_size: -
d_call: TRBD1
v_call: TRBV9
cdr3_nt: TGTGCCAGCAGCACCCGGGGACAGAGCAATGAAAAACTGTTTTTT
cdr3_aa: CASSTRGQSNEKLFF

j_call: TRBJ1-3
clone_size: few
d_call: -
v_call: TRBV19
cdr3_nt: TGTGCCAGTAGTATGGGCAGAAGCTCTGGAAACACCATATATTTT
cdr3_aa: CASSMGRSSGNTIYF

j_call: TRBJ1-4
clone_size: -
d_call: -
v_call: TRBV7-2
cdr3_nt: TGTGCCAGCAGCAAAGGGACACCGAATGAAAAACTGTTTTTT
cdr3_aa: CASSKGTPNEKLFF

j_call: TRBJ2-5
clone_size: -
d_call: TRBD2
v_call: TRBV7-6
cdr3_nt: TGTGCCAGCAGCTTAGAGGCTAGCGGGGCAACGGGGACCCAGTACTTC
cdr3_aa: CASSLEASGATGTQYF

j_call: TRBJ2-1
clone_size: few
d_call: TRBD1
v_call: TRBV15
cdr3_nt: TGTGCCACCAGCAGAGATTTAGGACAGGGGTTTGCTGAGCAGTTCTTC
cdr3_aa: CATSRDLGQGFAEQFF

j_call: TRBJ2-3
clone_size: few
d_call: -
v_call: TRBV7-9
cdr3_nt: TGTGCCAGCAGCTTGAAAAGGTCGGCAGGGCTAGATACGCAGTATTTT
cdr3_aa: CASSLKRSAGLDTQYF

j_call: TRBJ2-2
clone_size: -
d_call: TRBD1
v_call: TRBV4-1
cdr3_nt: TGCGCCAGCAGGATAGGACAGGGGCTAACCGGGGAGCTGTTTTTT
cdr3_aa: CASRIGQGLTGELFF

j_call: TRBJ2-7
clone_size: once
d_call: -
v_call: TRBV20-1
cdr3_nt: TGCAGTGCTAGTGAAGAGAATGAGCAGTACTTC
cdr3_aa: CSASEENEQYF

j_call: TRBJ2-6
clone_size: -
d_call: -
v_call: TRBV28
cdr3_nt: TGTGCCAGCAGAGCCGGAGGGGCAGGAGCCAACGTCCTGACTTTC
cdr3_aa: CASRAGGAGANVLTF

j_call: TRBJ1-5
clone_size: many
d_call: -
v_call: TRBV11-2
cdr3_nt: TGTGCCAGCAGCTGGGGCTCAGGGAGAGGTCAGCCCCAGCATTTT
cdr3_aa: CASSWGSGRGQPQHF

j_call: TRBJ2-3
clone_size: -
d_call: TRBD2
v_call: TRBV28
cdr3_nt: TGTGCCAGCAGTTTTTTTGGTCGGGTAGCGGGGAGCACAGATACGCAGTATTTT
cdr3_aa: CASSFFGRVAGSTDTQYF

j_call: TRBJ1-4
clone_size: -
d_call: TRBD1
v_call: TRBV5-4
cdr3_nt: TGTGCCAGCAGCCCAGGGGGTAATGCTAATGAAAAACTGTTTTTT
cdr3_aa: CASSPGGNANEKLFF

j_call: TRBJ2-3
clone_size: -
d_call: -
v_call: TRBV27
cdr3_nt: TGTGCCAGCAGTTTATCCCTGGACGCTAGCACAGATACGCAGTATTTT
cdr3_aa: CASSLSLDASTDTQYF

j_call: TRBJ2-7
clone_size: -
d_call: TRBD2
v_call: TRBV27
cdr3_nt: TGTGCCAGCAGTTTTAGCGGGAGGGCCAGGGGCGAGCAGTACTTC
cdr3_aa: CASSFSGRARGEQYF

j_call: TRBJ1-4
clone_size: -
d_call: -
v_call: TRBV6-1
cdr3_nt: TGTGCCAGCGCAATGGGGGGTAATGAAAAACTGTTTTTT
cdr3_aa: CASAMGGNEKLFF

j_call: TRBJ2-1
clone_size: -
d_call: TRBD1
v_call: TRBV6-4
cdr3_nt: TGTGCCAGCAGTCTGGAGACAGGGGGCTACAATGAGCAGTTCTTC
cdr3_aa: CASSLETGGYNEQFF

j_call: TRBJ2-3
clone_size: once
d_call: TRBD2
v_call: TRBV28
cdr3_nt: TGTGCCAGCAGCTCCCCACTAGCGGTTGCCACAGATACGCAGTATTTT
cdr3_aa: CASSSPLAVATDTQYF

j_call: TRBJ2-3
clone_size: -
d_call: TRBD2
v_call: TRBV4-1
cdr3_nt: TGCGCCAGCAGAGGACTAGCGGTCGGGACAGATACGCAGTATTTT
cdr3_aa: CASRGLAVGTDTQYF

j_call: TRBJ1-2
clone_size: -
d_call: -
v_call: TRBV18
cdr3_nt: TGTGCCAGCTCACCGACGAGAGAGGGCTACACCTTC
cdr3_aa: CASSPTREGYTF

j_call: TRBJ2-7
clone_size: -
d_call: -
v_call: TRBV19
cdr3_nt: TGTGCCAGTAGAATCGGTTCGTATTGGGCAGACCCCTCGTACGAGCAGTACTTC
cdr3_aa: CASRIGSYWADPSYEQYF

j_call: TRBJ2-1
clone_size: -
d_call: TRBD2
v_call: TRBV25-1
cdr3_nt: TGTGCCAGCAGTGAACAAACTAGCGGGCCTTACAATGAGCAGTTCTTC
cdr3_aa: CASSEQTSGPYNEQFF

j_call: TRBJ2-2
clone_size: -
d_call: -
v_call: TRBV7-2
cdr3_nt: TGTGCCAGCAGCCCACTACAGGCCGGGGAGCTGTTTTTT
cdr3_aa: CASSPLQAGELFF

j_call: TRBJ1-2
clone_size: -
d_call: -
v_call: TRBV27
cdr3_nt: TGTGCCAGCAGTTTATTCCCAGGAAGTATTGGTGGCTACACCTTC
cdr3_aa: CASSLFPGSIGGYTF

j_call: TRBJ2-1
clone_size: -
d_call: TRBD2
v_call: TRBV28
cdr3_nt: TGTGCCAGCAGCCGGACTAGTGGGTTCAATGAGCAGTTCTTC
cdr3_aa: CASSRTSGFNEQFF

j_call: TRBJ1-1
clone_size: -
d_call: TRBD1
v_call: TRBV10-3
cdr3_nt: TGTGCCATCAGCCCCGGACAGGGGGAAGCTTTCTTT
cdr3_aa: CAISPGQGEAFF

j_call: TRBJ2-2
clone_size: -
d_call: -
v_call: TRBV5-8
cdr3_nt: TGTGCCAGCGGACCGAGGGTGGCGAACACCGGGGAGCTGTTTTTT
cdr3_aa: CASGPRVANTGELFF

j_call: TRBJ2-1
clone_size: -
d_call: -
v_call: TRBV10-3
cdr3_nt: TGTGCCATCAGTGAGTCAGCAGGCGGGCATGAGCAGTTCTTC
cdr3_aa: CAISESAGGHEQFF

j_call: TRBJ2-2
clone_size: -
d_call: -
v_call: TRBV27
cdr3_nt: TGTGCCAGCAAAACATCCCCCGGGAACACCGGGGAGCTGTTTTTT
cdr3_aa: CASKTSPGNTGELFF

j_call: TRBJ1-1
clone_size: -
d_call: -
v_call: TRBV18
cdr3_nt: TGTGCCAGCCTCGGGACAAGGAATACTGAAGCTTTCTTT
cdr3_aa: CASLGTRNTEAFF

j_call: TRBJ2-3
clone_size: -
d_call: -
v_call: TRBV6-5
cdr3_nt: TGTGCCAGCAGTTTAGCGGAAAGCACAGATACGCAGTATTTT
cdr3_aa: CASSLAESTDTQYF

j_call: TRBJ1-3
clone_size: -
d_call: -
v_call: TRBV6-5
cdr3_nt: TGTGCCAGCAGTTACTCGAGAGGACTCACGAGGACCACCATATATTTT
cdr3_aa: CASSYSRGLTRTTIYF

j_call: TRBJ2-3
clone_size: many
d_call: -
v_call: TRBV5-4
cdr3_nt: TGTGCCAGCAGCTTAGCCGGACTGGATACGCAGTATTTT
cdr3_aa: CASSLAGLDTQYF

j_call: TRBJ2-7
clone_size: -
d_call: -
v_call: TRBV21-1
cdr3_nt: TGTGCCAGCAGCAAAGCACGAGACAGGGGGCCAGACGAGCAGTACTTC
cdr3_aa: CASSKARDRGPDEQYF

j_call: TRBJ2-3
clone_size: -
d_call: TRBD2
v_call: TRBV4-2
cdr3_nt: TGTGCCAGCAGCCCCCGGACTAGCGGGATTACAGATACGCAGTATTTT
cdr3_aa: CASSPRTSGITDTQYF

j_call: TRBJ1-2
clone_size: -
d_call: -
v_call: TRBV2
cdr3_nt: TGTGCCAGCAGCGCCCAGGGGAATGGCTACGCCTTC
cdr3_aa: CASSAQGNGYAF

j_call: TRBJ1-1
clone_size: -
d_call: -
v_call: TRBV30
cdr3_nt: TGTGCCTGGAGTCCCGAGAGGCCCGACACTGAAGCTTTCTTT
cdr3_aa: CAWSPERPDTEAFF

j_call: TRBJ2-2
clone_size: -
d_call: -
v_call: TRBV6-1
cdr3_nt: TGTGCCAGCATCTCGGGGGCCGGGGAGCTGTTTTTT
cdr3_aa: CASISGAGELFF

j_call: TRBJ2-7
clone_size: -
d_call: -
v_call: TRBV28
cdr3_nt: TGTGCCAGCAGTTTGGGAACTTACGAGCAGTACTTC
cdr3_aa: CASSLGTYEQYF

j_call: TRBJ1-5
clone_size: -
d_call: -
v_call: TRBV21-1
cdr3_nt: TGTGCCAGCAGCAGACAGGGAAGAGGCAATCAGCCCCAGCATTTT
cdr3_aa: CASSRQGRGNQPQHF

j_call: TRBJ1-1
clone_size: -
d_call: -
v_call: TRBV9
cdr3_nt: TGTGCCAGCAGCCTCGAGGGGGGGAACACTGAAGCTTTCTTT
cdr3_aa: CASSLEGGNTEAFF